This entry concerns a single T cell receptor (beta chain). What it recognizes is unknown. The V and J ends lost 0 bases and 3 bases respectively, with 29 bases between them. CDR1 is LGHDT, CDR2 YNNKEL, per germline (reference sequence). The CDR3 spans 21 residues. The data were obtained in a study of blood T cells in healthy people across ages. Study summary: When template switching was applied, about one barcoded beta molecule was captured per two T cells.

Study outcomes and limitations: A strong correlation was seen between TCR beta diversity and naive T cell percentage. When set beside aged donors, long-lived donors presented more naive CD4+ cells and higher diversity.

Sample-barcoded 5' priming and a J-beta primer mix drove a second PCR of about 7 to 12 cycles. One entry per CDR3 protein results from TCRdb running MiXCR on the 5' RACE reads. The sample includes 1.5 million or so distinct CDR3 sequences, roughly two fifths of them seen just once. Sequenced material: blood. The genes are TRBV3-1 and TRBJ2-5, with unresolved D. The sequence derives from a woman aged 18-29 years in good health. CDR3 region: CASSQDDSPSVGPSTEETQYF. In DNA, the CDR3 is TGTGCCAGCAGCCAAGATGATTCCCCCTCCGTGGGCCCTAGTACGGAAGAGACCCAGTACTTC.